This T cell receptor (beta chain) appears in the sequencing data of a study of blood T cell repertoires in COVID-19. Germline V CDR1 and CDR2: SGHVS, FQNEAQ. With 3 bases clipped from V and 3 bases from J, the junction kept 4 bases outside the gene matches. CDR3 length: 14 amino acids. Original methodology: Cell counts per sample came from amplifying reference gene primers. TCRdb keeps only in-frame clones here, not all; method: immunoSEQ multiplex PCR. The V and J calls and clone size come from that table; D and trimming were worked out from the DNA. The table has 250,000 to 350,000 clones, approximately 92% seen once; the top ten hold about a fifth. In terms of age and location, participants ranged from roughly 18 to 89 years and lived in about two dozen US areas. Donors of Cohort 3 who recovered were those that had two negative PCRs, clearance, or symptom resolution.

The sequence derives from a woman in her twenties or thirties who had recovered from COVID-19. The chain couples TRBV7-8 to TRBJ2-5; 7 nucleotides agree with TRBD1. The specimen was PBMCs or T cells enriched from blood (not recorded which). The CDR3 sequence: CASSFGTVKETQYF. Here the CDR3 DNA reads TGTGCCAGCAGCTTTGGGACAGTTAAAGAGACCCAGTACTTC.